This T cell receptor (beta chain) is from a study of cytomegalovirus exposure and HLA in healthy donors. Notes on this clone: Its antigen is currently unknown.

Donors counted as nominally healthy when sampled, yet unrecorded immune exposures were likely. The PCR ran on 60 Vbeta and 13 Jbeta primers. Sequencing was performed with immunoSEQ multiplex PCR; in TCRdb, only in-frame clones are kept and a portion is missing. The sample lists about 180,000 clones; 84% were seen once. This CDR3 region has 15 residues. Trimming pared 0 bases from V and 8 bases from J, leaving 19 bases between. Germline loops: CDR1 GTSNPN, CDR2 SVGIG (reference sequence). Study results and limitations: HLA alleles showed associations with around 15,000 TCR beta sequences in a later analysis, at a 0.05 false discovery rate. A later analysis found TCR association rates differed by HLA locus, highest for DRB1 and lowest for HLA-C. An analysis done earlier found most TCR beta V segments productive about 87% or about 30% of the time.

Sequenced input: PBMCs. This TCR was sampled from a girl aged 10 to 17 in good health and CMV-seropositive. The chain recombines TRBV30 with TRBJ1-2, with D possibly being TRBD1 (6 bases). The CDR3 protein is CAWSVQNRAAEGYTF. DNA for the CDR3: TGTGCCTGGAGTGTACAAAACAGGGCCGCCGAGGGCTACACCTTC.